This T cell receptor beta chain was found in a study of blood T cell repertoires in COVID-19. The germline V and J ends were trimmed by 3 bases and 0 bases, with 14 bases remaining between them. The CDR3 runs 16 residues. Germline loops: CDR1 MRHNA, CDR2 SNTAGT. Profiled with immunoSEQ multiplex PCR; TCRdb holds only in-frame clones, not every one. The top ten hold 3.4% of the sample, which has about 250,000 clones, 80% to 85% seen once. The sample was PBMCs or T cells enriched from blood (not recorded which). The TCR was taken from a man aged 45-65 years who had recovered from COVID-19. This chain uses TRBV6-4 with TRBJ1-1; D might be TRBD1 (5 bases). The CDR3 is CASSEDADRLNTEAFF. In DNA, the CDR3 is TGTGCCAGCAGTGAAGACGCAGACAGATTGAACACTGAAGCTTTCTTT.